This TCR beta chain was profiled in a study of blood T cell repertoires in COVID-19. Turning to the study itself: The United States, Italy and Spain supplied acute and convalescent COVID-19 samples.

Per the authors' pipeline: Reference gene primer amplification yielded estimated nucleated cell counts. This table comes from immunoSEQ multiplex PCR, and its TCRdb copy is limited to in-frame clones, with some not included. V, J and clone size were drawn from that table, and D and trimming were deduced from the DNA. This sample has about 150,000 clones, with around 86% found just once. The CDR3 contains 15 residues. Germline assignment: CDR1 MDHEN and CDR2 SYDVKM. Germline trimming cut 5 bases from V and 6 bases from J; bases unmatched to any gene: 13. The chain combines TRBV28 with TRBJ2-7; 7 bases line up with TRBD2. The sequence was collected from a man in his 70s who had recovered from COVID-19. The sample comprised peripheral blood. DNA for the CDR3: TGTGCCAGCAGTGGGGTGGGGCGGGAGCTAGGCGAGCAGTACTTC. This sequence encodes CASSGVGRELGEQYF.